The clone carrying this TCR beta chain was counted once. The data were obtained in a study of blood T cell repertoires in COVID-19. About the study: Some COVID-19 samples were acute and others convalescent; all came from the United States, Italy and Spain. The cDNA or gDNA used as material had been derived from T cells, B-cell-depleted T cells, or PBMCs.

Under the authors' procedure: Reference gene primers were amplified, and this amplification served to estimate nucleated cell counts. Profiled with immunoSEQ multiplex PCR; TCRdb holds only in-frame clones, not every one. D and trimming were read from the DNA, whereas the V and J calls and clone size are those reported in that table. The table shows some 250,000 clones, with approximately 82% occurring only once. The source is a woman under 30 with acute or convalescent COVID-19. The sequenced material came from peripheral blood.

The CDR3 loop reads CAIGLAGPTYNEQFF. CDR3 bases: TGTGCCATCGGACTAGCGGGACCCACCTACAATGAGCAGTTCTTC. The chain couples TRBV10-3 to TRBJ2-1, with 12 bases lining up with TRBD2. Trimming cost V 8 bases and J 2 bases; bases outside gene matches: 4. The CDR3 sequence is 15 residues long. The V gene's germline CDR1 is ENHRY and CDR2 SYGVKD.